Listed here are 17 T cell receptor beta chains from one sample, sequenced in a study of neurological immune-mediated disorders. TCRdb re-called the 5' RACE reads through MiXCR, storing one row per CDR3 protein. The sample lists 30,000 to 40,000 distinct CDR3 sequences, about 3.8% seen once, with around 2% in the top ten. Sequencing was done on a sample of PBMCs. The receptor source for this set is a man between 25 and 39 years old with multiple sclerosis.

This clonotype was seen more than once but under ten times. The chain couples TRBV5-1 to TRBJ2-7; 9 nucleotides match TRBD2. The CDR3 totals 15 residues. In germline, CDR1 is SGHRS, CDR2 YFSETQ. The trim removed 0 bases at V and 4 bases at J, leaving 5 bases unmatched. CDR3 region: CASSLAGSGGYEQYF. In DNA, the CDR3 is TGCGCCAGCAGCTTGGCCGGGAGCGGGGGGTACGAGCAGTACTTC.

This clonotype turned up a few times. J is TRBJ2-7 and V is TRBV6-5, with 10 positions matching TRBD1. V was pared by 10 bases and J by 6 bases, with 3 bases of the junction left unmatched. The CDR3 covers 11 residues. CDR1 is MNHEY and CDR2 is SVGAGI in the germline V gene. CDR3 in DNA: TGTGCCACCCGACAGGGGGCCGAGCAGTACTTC. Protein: CATRQGAEQYF.

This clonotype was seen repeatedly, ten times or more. CDR3 residues: CASSYQGGSGYTF. The DNA of the CDR3 is TGTGCCAGCAGCTACCAGGGAGGTAGTGGCTACACCTTC. This sequence joins TRBV7-8 and TRBJ1-2, with D possibly being TRBD1 (5 bases). Trimming took off 4 bases at V and 7 bases at J, with 13 bases between the two ends. Germline V lookup: CDR1 SGHVS, CDR2 FQNEAQ. The CDR3 runs 13 residues.

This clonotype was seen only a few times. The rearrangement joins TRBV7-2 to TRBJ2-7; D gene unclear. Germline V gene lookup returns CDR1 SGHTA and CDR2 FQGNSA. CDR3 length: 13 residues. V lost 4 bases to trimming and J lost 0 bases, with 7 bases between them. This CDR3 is CASSYGSSYEQYF. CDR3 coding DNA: TGTGCCAGCAGCTACGGGTCCTCCTACGAGCAGTACTTC. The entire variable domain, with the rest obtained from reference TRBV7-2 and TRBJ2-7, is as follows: GAGVSQSPSNKVTEKGKDVELRCDPISGHTALYWYRQSLGQGLEFLIYFQGNSAPDKSGLPSDRFSAERTGGSVSTLTIQRTQQEDSAVYLCASSYGSSYEQYFGPGTRLTVT.

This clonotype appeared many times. The chain's CDR3 is CASSLIPGQVTTGELFF. CDR3 bases: TGCGCCAGCAGCCTAATACCGGGACAGGTGACCACCGGGGAGCTGTTTTTT. The V and J genes are TRBV5-1 and TRBJ2-2; 8 bases line up with TRBD1. This CDR3 spans 17 amino acids. The germline gives CDR1 SGHRS, CDR2 YFSETQ. Trimming took 4 bases from V and 4 from J; bases not matched to a gene: 12. Together with reference TRBV5-1 and TRBJ2-2, the CDR3 gives the full variable domain: KAGVTQTPRYLIKTRGQQVTLSCSPISGHRSVSWYQQTPGQGLQFLFEYFSETQRNKGNFPGRFSGRQFSNSRSEMNVSTLELGDSALYLCASSLIPGQVTTGELFFGEGSRLTVL.

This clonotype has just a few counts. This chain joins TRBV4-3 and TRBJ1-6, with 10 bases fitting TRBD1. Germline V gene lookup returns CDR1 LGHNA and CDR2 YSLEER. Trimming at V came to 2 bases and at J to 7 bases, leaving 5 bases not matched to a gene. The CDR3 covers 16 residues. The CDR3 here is CASSQKTGQGNSPLHF. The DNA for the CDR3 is TGCGCCAGCAGCCAAAAAACGGGACAGGGGAATTCACCCCTCCACTTT.

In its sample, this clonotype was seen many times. CDR3: CASSRTFVRTGDYGYTF. The CDR3, as DNA: TGTGCCAGCAGCCGAACCTTCGTCAGGACAGGGGACTATGGCTACACCTTC. The rearrangement uses TRBV7-2 and TRBJ1-2, with 9 bases lining up with TRBD1. In germline, CDR1 is SGHTA, CDR2 FQGNSA. V lost 5 bases, J lost 3 bases, and 13 bases stayed unmatched. CDR3 length equals 17 residues.

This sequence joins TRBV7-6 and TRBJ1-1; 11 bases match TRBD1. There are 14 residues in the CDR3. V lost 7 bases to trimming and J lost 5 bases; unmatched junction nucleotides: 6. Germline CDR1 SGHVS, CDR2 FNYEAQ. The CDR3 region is CASTRGDRGTEAFF. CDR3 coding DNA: TGTGCCAGCACCAGAGGGGACAGGGGGACTGAAGCTTTCTTT.

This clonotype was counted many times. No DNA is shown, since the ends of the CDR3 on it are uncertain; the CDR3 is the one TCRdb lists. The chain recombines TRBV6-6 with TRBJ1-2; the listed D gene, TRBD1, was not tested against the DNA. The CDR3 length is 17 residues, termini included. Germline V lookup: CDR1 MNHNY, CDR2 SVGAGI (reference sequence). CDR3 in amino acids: CASSYWASGTATMACTF.

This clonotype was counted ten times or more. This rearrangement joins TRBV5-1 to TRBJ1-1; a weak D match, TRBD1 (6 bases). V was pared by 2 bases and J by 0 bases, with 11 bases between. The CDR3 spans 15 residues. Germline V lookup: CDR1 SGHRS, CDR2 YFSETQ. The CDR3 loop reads CASSFSGQLNTEAFF. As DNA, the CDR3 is TGCGCCAGCAGCTTCTCTGGACAGCTGAACACTGAAGCTTTCTTT.

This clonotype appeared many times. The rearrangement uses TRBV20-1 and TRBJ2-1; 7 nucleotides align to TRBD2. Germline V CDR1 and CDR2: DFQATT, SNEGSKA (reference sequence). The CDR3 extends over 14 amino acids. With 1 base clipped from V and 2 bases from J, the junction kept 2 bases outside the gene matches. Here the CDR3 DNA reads TGCAGTGCTAGAGTGGGGACTACCTACAATGAGCAGTTCTTC. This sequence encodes CSARVGTTYNEQFF.

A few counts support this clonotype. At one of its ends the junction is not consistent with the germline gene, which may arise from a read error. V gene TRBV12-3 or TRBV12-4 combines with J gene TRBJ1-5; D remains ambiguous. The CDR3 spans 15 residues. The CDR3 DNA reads TGTGCCAGCAGTTTGTTTGGCGGTAACAATCAGCCCCAGAATTTT. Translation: CASSLFGGNNQPQNF.

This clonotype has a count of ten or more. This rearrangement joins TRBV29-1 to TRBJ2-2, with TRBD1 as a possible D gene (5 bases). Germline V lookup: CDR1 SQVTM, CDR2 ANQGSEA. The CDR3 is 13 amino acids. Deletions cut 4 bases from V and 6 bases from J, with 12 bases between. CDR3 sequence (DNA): TGCAGCGTTGCCAGGGATCAGGCCGGGGAGCTGTTTTTT. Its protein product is CSVARDQAGELFF.

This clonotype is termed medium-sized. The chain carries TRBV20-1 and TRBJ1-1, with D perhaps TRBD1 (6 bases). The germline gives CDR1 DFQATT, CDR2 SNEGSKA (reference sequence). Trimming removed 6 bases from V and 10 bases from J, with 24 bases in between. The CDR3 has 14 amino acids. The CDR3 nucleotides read TGCAGTGCGACCCACTTCGAACAGGGTTATGGAGCTTTCTTT. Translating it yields CSATHFEQGYGAFF.

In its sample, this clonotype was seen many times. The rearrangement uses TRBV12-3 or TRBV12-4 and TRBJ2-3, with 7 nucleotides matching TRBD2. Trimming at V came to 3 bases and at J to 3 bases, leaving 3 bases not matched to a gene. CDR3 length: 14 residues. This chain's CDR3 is CASSLSGETDTQYF. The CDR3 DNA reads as TGTGCCAGCAGTTTGAGCGGGGAAACAGATACGCAGTATTTT.

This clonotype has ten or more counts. The CDR3 is CASSWGVRSYEQYF. CDR3 nucleotide sequence: TGTGCCAGCAGTTGGGGCGTCCGCTCCTACGAGCAGTACTTC. V is TRBV6-5 and J is TRBJ2-7, with D possibly matching TRBD1 (5 bases). The CDR3 extends over 14 amino acids. The germline CDR1 and CDR2 sequences are MNHEY and SVGAGI. V lost 4 bases and J lost 0, with 10 bases in between.

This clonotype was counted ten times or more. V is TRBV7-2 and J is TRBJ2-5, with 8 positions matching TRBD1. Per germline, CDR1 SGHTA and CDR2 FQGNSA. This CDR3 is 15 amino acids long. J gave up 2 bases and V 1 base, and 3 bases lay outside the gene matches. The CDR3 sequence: CASSLVDRAQETQYF. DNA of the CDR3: TGTGCCAGCAGCTTAGTGGACAGGGCTCAAGAGACCCAGTACTTC.